The 5 T cell receptor beta chains reported below all come from one sample, sequenced in a study of vaccination effects on CD4 cells after COVID-19 (dated 2022 in TCRdb). In the ViraFEST assay, PBMC were stimulated with viral peptide pools, and TCR sequencing was then used to find antigen-specific CD4+ T cell clonotypes based on their expansion. After approximately eleven days of culture, CD4+ T cells were isolated with the EasySep CD4+ T cell isolation kit. Each participant received two doses of an mRNA SARS-CoV-2 vaccine, either BNT162b2 or mRNA-1273. Library creation used the immunoSEQ multiplex PCR assay. This is the immuneACCESS table as TCRdb keeps it, with only in-frame sequences that have V and J called. A part of the clones is gone; compared with another copy, unresolved V genes explain less than half, and the rest is unexplained. The sample table holds almost 70,000 clones, of which 70% to 75% were seen once. The ten top clones hold about 1.4% of the sample.

Antigen specificity for these receptors is unknown. The material was CD4+ T cells from PBMCs cultured with HCoV-229E spike peptides, obtained after COVID-19 vaccination. This sample's cell subset or site label indicates: HCoV-229E spike overlapping peptide pool stimulation. All receptors derive from a human donor who received a COVID-19 vaccine.

With regard to this clone: This sample includes further DNA sequences coding for the same CDR3. The V gene is TRBV2, the J gene TRBJ1-5; D uncertain. The ends were cut back, 6 bases at V and 1 base at J, with 4 bases in the middle. CDR1 and CDR2 from the germline V gene are SNHLY and FYNNEI. The CDR3 has 12 amino acids. CDR3 protein: CASRDSNQPQHF. CDR3 coding DNA: TGTGCCAGCAGGGACAGCAATCAGCCCCAGCATTTT.

The gene calls are TRBV7-2 and TRBJ1-2; D perhaps matches TRBD1 (5 bases). Trimming cost V 3 bases and J 8 bases, with 16 bases left between them. Germline assignment: CDR1 SGHTA and CDR2 FQGNSA. The CDR3 is made up of 14 amino acids. CDR3 amino acids: CASSLWGVTLGYTF. CDR3 coding DNA: TGTGCCAGCAGCTTGTGGGGGGTTACCCTGGGCTACACCTTC. Looking up the rest from reference TRBV7-2 and TRBJ1-2 gives the full variable domain: GAGVSQSPSNKVTEKGKDVELRCDPISGHTALYWYRQSLGQGLEFLIYFQGNSAPDKSGLPSDRFSAERTGGSVSTLTIQRTQQEDSAVYLCASSLWGVTLGYTFGSGTRLTVV.

The rearrangement uses TRBV28 and TRBJ2-6; D uncertain. The CDR3 has 15 residues. V lost 3 bases to trimming and J lost 4 bases, with 10 bases between them. CDR1 MDHEN and CDR2 SYDVKM come from the germline V gene. Here the CDR3 DNA reads TGTGCCAGCAGTTTTAGTAGGGCCGGGGCCAACGTCCTGACTTTC. Translation gives CASSFSRAGANVLTF.

The chain carries TRBV30 and TRBJ2-5, with a weak D call TRBD1 (6 bases). CDR3 length equals 13 residues. The V end lost 1 base, the J end lost 5 bases, and 11 bases lay between the germline ends. Germline lookup yields CDR1 GTSNPN and CDR2 SVGIG (reference sequence). The CDR3 DNA follows: TGTGCCTGGAGTGGGACAGTTCCGGAGACCCAGTACTTC. Its translation: CAWSGTVPETQYF.

This clone was observed a handful of times. As DNA, the CDR3 is TGTGCCAGCAGCTATAGTAGAAACACTGAAGCTTTCTTT. This sequence encodes CASSYSRNTEAFF. This sequence joins TRBV27 and TRBJ1-1; D uncertain. Germline lookup yields CDR1 MNHEY and CDR2 SMNVEV (reference sequence). This CDR3 contains 13 residues. V lost 6 bases, J lost 2 bases, and 10 bases lay in between.